This TCR beta chain was recorded in a study of PD-1 blockade in classical Hodgkin lymphoma. Time point specified: newly diagnosed, previously untreated cHL patient sample. Here immunoSEQ multiplex PCR was the method, and the copy in TCRdb shows in-frame clones only, minus some. The data contain about 17,000 clones, 80% to 95% of them singletons. Germline CDR1 is SGHTA and CDR2 is FQGNSA. The CDR3 spans 13 residues. V shed 5 bases and J shed 1 base, with 7 bases lying between them. Material: peripheral blood mononuclear cells (PBMCs). The chain joins TRBV7-2 to TRBJ2-3, with D tentatively TRBD1 or TRBD2 (5 bases each). The clonotype was recovered from a human donor with classical Hodgkin lymphoma. The CDR3 spells CASSGTRTDTQYF. As DNA, the CDR3 is TGTGCCAGCAGCGGGACCCGCACAGATACGCAGTATTTT.